These T cell receptor beta chains were read from a single sample in a study of beta chain features in type 1 diabetes. The assay was immunoSEQ multiplex PCR, and TCRdb's table has in-frame clones only and misses some. The repertoire holds approximately 330,000 clones, with about 11% as singletons. The specimen was naive CD4+ T cells from blood. Receptors originate from a young woman in good health. Each CDR3 is given with its conserved first and last residue. A D gene is named only where the DNA matches it firmly. Only some rows state a clone size, as once, few, many or a class for expanded clones.

clone size: few; J gene: TRBJ2-7; D gene: TRBD2; V gene: TRBV5-6; CDR3 DNA: TGTGCCAGCAGGAGACTAGCGGTACACTCCTACGAGCAGTACTTC; CDR3 protein: CASRRLAVHSYEQYF
clone size: NA; J gene: TRBJ2-1; D gene: TRBD2; V gene: TRBV5-4; CDR3 DNA: TGTGCCAGCAGCTTGGCATTAGCGGGAGGGCCGGGGAATGAGCAGTTCTTC; CDR3 protein: CASSLALAGGPGNEQFF
clone size: NA; J gene: TRBJ2-3; D gene: TRBD1; V gene: TRBV4-1; CDR3 DNA: TGCGCCAGCAGCCAGCACCCGGGACAGGGGACAGATACGCAGTATTTT; CDR3 protein: CASSQHPGQGTDTQYF
clone size: NA; J gene: TRBJ2-3; D gene: TRBD1; V gene: TRBV27; CDR3 DNA: TGTGCCAGCTTTAACAGGGGATGGGCAGATACGCAGTATTTT; CDR3 protein: CASFNRGWADTQYF
clone size: NA; J gene: TRBJ2-6; D gene: TRBD1; V gene: TRBV6-5; CDR3 DNA: TGTGCCACCTGGACAGGGGCCGGGGCCAACGTCCTGACTTTC; CDR3 protein: CATWTGAGANVLTF
clone size: NA; J gene: TRBJ2-7; D gene: NA; V gene: TRBV7-8; CDR3 DNA: TGTGCCAACAGCTTAGTGGTCCTAGCCTCGTCCGAGCAGTACTTC; CDR3 protein: CANSLVVLASSEQYF
clone size: NA; J gene: TRBJ2-4; D gene: TRBD1; V gene: TRBV9; CDR3 DNA: TGTGCCAGCAGCGTACAGGGGGCGGGAAACATTCAGTACTTC; CDR3 protein: CASSVQGAGNIQYF
clone size: NA; J gene: TRBJ1-1; D gene: TRBD1; V gene: TRBV5-1; CDR3 DNA: TGCGCCAGCAGCTTAAAGGGACAGGGACTCGGCGCTGAAGCTTTCTTT; CDR3 protein: CASSLKGQGLGAEAFF
clone size: few; J gene: TRBJ2-7; D gene: NA; V gene: TRBV5-4; CDR3 DNA: TGTGCCAGCAGCTTCACAGGGTCCTACGAGCAGTACTTC; CDR3 protein: CASSFTGSYEQYF
clone size: few; J gene: TRBJ2-7; D gene: NA; V gene: TRBV7-7; CDR3 DNA: TGTGCTAGCAGCTTAGGACGGGACTACGAGCAGTACTTC; CDR3 protein: CASSLGRDYEQYF
clone size: few; J gene: TRBJ2-7; D gene: TRBD1; V gene: TRBV25-1; CDR3 DNA: TGTGCCAGCAGTGAATCCCGTGAGGAAGGACAGGGGTACCACGAGCAGTACTTC; CDR3 protein: CASSESREEGQGYHEQYF
clone size: few; J gene: TRBJ1-5; D gene: TRBD1; V gene: TRBV5-1; CDR3 DNA: TGCGCCAGCAGCCTTCAGGGGGATGGCCAGCCCCAGCATTTT; CDR3 protein: CASSLQGDGQPQHF
clone size: few; J gene: TRBJ2-1; D gene: NA; V gene: TRBV14; CDR3 DNA: TGTGCCAGCAGCCACGAACTAAGCTCCTACAATGAGCAGTTCTTC; CDR3 protein: CASSHELSSYNEQFF
clone size: NA; J gene: TRBJ2-2; D gene: TRBD2; V gene: TRBV29-1; CDR3 DNA: TGCAGCGTTGAGGGGGAGGGACTCCTGAACACCGGGGAGCTGTTTTTT; CDR3 protein: CSVEGEGLLNTGELFF
clone size: NA; J gene: TRBJ2-1; D gene: NA; V gene: TRBV11-3; CDR3 DNA: TGTGCCAGCAGCACCGGGGGTTCCAACTACAATGAGCAGTTCTTC; CDR3 protein: CASSTGGSNYNEQFF
clone size: few; J gene: TRBJ2-1; D gene: TRBD2; V gene: TRBV29-1; CDR3 DNA: TGCAGCGTTGAAACTGGGACTAGCTTTAACAATGAGCAGTTCTTC; CDR3 protein: CSVETGTSFNNEQFF
clone size: NA; J gene: TRBJ2-6; D gene: NA; V gene: TRBV5-6; CDR3 DNA: TGTGCCAGCAGCTTGGGGCTAGACCACTCTGGGGCCAACGTCCTGACTTTC; CDR3 protein: CASSLGLDHSGANVLTF
clone size: NA; J gene: TRBJ2-5; D gene: TRBD1; V gene: TRBV19; CDR3 DNA: TGTGCCAGTAGTATAGGACAGGGGGCCCGGGAGACCCAGTACTTC; CDR3 protein: CASSIGQGARETQYF
clone size: NA; J gene: TRBJ2-5; D gene: NA; V gene: TRBV19; CDR3 DNA: TGTGCCAGTAGTATGTCGGGGGTCGAGGAGACCCAGTACTTC; CDR3 protein: CASSMSGVEETQYF
clone size: NA; J gene: TRBJ2-2; D gene: TRBD1; V gene: TRBV7-2; CDR3 DNA: TGTGCCAGCAGCTGGGCAGGGGGCAACACCGGGGAGCTGTTTTTT; CDR3 protein: CASSWAGGNTGELFF
clone size: few; J gene: TRBJ2-5; D gene: NA; V gene: TRBV19; CDR3 DNA: TGTGCCAGTAGTATAAGCGGCAGGGGCGAACCGGAGACCCAGTACTTC; CDR3 protein: CASSISGRGEPETQYF
clone size: NA; J gene: TRBJ1-5; D gene: NA; V gene: TRBV27; CDR3 DNA: TGTGCCAGCAGGATACAGGGACGCGGACAGCCCCAGCATTTT; CDR3 protein: CASRIQGRGQPQHF
clone size: NA; J gene: TRBJ2-7; D gene: NA; V gene: TRBV7-2; CDR3 DNA: TGTGCCAGCAGCTCACGACAGGACTCCTACGAGCAGTACTTC; CDR3 protein: CASSSRQDSYEQYF
clone size: NA; J gene: TRBJ2-5; D gene: NA; V gene: TRBV5-4; CDR3 DNA: TGTGCCAGCAGCTCCCCTACAGACGCTCAAGAGACCCAGTACTTC; CDR3 protein: CASSSPTDAQETQYF
clone size: few; J gene: TRBJ2-7; D gene: TRBD2; V gene: TRBV6-5; CDR3 DNA: TGTGCCAGCAGTTACGCCTTGCTAGCGGGGTACGAGCAGTACTTC; CDR3 protein: CASSYALLAGYEQYF
clone size: NA; J gene: TRBJ2-5; D gene: NA; V gene: TRBV11-2; CDR3 DNA: TGTGCCAGCAGCTTAGTTCTAGAGACCCAGTACTTC; CDR3 protein: CASSLVLETQYF
clone size: NA; J gene: TRBJ2-3; D gene: TRBD2; V gene: TRBV18; CDR3 DNA: TGTGCCAGCTCACCAGCGGGAGATGCAGATACGCAGTATTTT; CDR3 protein: CASSPAGDADTQYF
clone size: few; J gene: TRBJ2-7; D gene: TRBD2; V gene: TRBV28; CDR3 DNA: TGTGCCAGCAGGTGGACGGGAGGGGCCTACGAGCAGTACTTC; CDR3 protein: CASRWTGGAYEQYF
clone size: few; J gene: TRBJ2-5; D gene: TRBD1; V gene: TRBV7-2; CDR3 DNA: TGTGCCAGCAGCTCCAGGGGGTTCCAAGAGACCCAGTACTTC; CDR3 protein: CASSSRGFQETQYF
clone size: few; J gene: TRBJ2-7; D gene: TRBD2; V gene: TRBV7-2; CDR3 DNA: TGTGCCAGCAGCTTACGACTAGCCCGTGATAGGAGTGAGCAGTACTTC; CDR3 protein: CASSLRLARDRSEQYF
clone size: NA; J gene: TRBJ2-5; D gene: TRBD1; V gene: TRBV5-1; CDR3 DNA: TGCGCCAGCAGCTTGACCGGGACAGGCCATCAAGAGACCCAGTACTTC; CDR3 protein: CASSLTGTGHQETQYF
clone size: NA; J gene: TRBJ2-3; D gene: NA; V gene: TRBV7-3; CDR3 DNA: TGTGCCAGCAGCTCCGCGAGCACAGATACGCAGTATTTT; CDR3 protein: CASSSASTDTQYF
clone size: NA; J gene: TRBJ2-7; D gene: NA; V gene: TRBV28; CDR3 DNA: TGTGCCAGCAGCTCTCAGACTAGTTCCTACGAGCAGTACTTC; CDR3 protein: CASSSQTSSYEQYF
clone size: few; J gene: TRBJ2-4; D gene: TRBD1; V gene: TRBV15; CDR3 DNA: TGTGCCACCAGCAGAACGACAGGGCTCGGCGGCATTCAGTACTTC; CDR3 protein: CATSRTTGLGGIQYF
clone size: NA; J gene: TRBJ1-1; D gene: NA; V gene: TRBV19; CDR3 DNA: TGTGCCAGTAGTAGGACGGACAGACAAAGCATGAAAGCTTTCTTT; CDR3 protein: CASSRTDRQSMKAFF
clone size: NA; J gene: TRBJ2-3; D gene: TRBD2; V gene: TRBV19; CDR3 DNA: TGTGCCAGTAGTATTTTCCTAGCGGGAGCAGATACGCAGTATTTT; CDR3 protein: CASSIFLAGADTQYF
clone size: few; J gene: TRBJ1-5; D gene: NA; V gene: TRBV27; CDR3 DNA: TGTGCCAGCAGTTTGGAGGGAAGCAATCAGCCCCAGCATTTT; CDR3 protein: CASSLEGSNQPQHF
clone size: NA; J gene: TRBJ2-1; D gene: TRBD2; V gene: TRBV7-3; CDR3 DNA: TGTGCCAGCAGCTTAACGGTAGCGGGAGCGGGTGAGCAGTTCTTC; CDR3 protein: CASSLTVAGAGEQFF
clone size: NA; J gene: TRBJ2-1; D gene: TRBD2; V gene: TRBV4-3; CDR3 DNA: TGCGCCAGCAGCCAACTTGTGGGGGGAGGGCCTTCTGAGCAGTTCTTC; CDR3 protein: CASSQLVGGGPSEQFF
clone size: few; J gene: TRBJ2-7; D gene: TRBD1; V gene: TRBV30; CDR3 DNA: TGTGCCTGGAGTGAAGGGGGCCCGTCCTACGAGCAGTACTTC; CDR3 protein: CAWSEGGPSYEQYF
clone size: NA; J gene: TRBJ2-3; D gene: TRBD2; V gene: TRBV7-8; CDR3 DNA: TGTGCCAGCAGCCCAGCTAGCGGGAGGCCGGGATGGGATACGCAGTATTTT; CDR3 protein: CASSPASGRPGWDTQYF